The following is a T cell receptor beta chain sequence with its context. The record originates from a study of control samples from healthy donors and cancer patients. CDR1 and CDR2 (germline): LGHDT, YNNKEL (reference sequence). V lost 4 bases, J lost 1 base, and 0 bases stayed unmatched. CDR3 length: 13 amino acids. Generated by immunoSEQ multiplex PCR, the TCRdb table keeps only in-frame clones and is missing some. This repertoire shows 90,000 to 150,000 clones, approximately 88% found once; its top ten account for 3% to 4%. Sequencing was performed on blood. This receptor was taken from a man aged 35 to 55 in good health. This chain uses TRBV3-1 (or the pseudogene TRBV3-2) with TRBJ1-2; 7 bases agree with TRBD1. The CDR3 DNA reads as TGTGCCAGCAGCCGGGACAGTAACTATGGCTACACCTTC. Translation: CASSRDSNYGYTF.